The clone carrying this T cell receptor beta chain appeared once. Its specificity is not known. The CDR3 extends over 16 amino acids. The V gene's germline CDR1 is LGHNA and CDR2 YSLEER. Trimming cost V 1 base and J 15 bases; bases outside gene matches: 13. CD45RO-negative, CCR7-positively selected cells formed the naive CD8 fraction, excluding terminally differentiated effector memory CD45RA+ cells. The data derive from a study of shared clonotypes between healthy human individuals. Study-wide results and limits: Richness estimates generally favored naive over memory subsets. Represented diversity (both genetic and exposure-history) was limited by the small number of donors. It was the non-shared clonotypes that had lower generation probabilities than clonotypes shared by all four donors.

The protocol was immunoSEQ multiplex PCR, while the TCRdb copy is restricted to in-frame clones and leaves out a portion. Here the sample spans around 2.1 million clones, about 92% being singletons. The chain employs TRBV4-3 and TRBJ2-1; 12 bases align to TRBD2. The sequenced material came from naive CD8+ T cells from PBMCs. This clonotype was sampled from a man younger than 35 in good health. Some clones in this sample may be carry-over from other donors' samples. The CDR3 region is CASSQGLPTSGSPRFF. The CDR3 region has the DNA TGCGCCAGCAGCCAAGGCCTTCCGACTAGCGGGAGTCCCCGGTTCTTC.